A selection of T cell receptor beta chains follows, all from one sample in a study of T-cell memory formation after mild COVID-19. One entry per CDR3 protein, called by TCRdb with MiXCR from the 5' RACE reads. The repertoire includes 250,000 or so distinct CDR3 sequences, roughly 18% of them detected once, and 23% sits in the top ten. Sequencing was carried out using PBMCs or a T cell subset sorted from them (not recorded which). The receptors come from a man aged 18 to 35 who had mild COVID-19 (a few samples of this study predate the infection). Cell type and time point are not known. The CDR3 runs from the conserved cysteine through the conserved F or W. The size of a clone is reported for some rows only, either as once, few or many, or as a class for expanded clones.

V,size,CDR3
TRBV27,-,CASRRDRAANQPQHF
TRBV7-2,many,CASSWTSGGTDTQYF
TRBV7-8,-,CASSLVFPAGDTQYF
TRBV10-3,-,CAISPAGQTFSGNTIYF
TRBV9,-,CASSTHGLQETQYF
TRBV6-5,-,CASSYKGSGGLNTQYF
TRBV5-4,-,CASSYSRDGEAFF
TRBV5-1,-,CASSLSGVDGYTF
TRBV2,few,CASTRTTGGEKLFF
TRBV29-1,few,CSVEVGAGANVLTF
TRBV10-2,few,CASESVNEQFF
TRBV20-1,few,CSAGRDRRTDTQYF
TRBV11-2,few,CASSLLVSGKDRGTEAFF
TRBV20-1,few,CSARQPQAFF
TRBV7-2,-,CASSPGPSETQYF
TRBV4-3,few,CASRVAGGPKLFF
TRBV5-1,-,CSSSLEGVNTGELFF
TRBV5-1,few,CASSPLWGQEETQYF
TRBV10-3,-,CAISGDRGLGYTF
TRBV11-2,few,CASSRSPRASGGQETQYF
TRBV7-9,few,CASSEAGLAAAQGTQYF
TRBV20-1,-,CSARPPLHTEAFF
TRBV20-1,-,CSAPTGVTQETQYF